A single sample gave rise to the 25 T cell receptor beta chains below, sequenced in a study of blood T cells in healthy people across ages. It was with a sample-barcoded 5' primer and a J-beta primer mix that a second PCR of about 7 to 12 cycles was run. From the 5' RACE reads, TCRdb called clonotypes with MiXCR, one entry per CDR3 protein. The table records under 2,000,000 distinct CDR3 sequences, about 49% of them present only once. Sequenced input: blood. The receptors were sampled from a woman in her thirties or forties in good health.

The chain uses TRBV20-1 and TRBJ2-1, with TRBD2 identical over 10 bases. This CDR3 has 16 residues. V dropped 0 bases and J dropped 8; count of bases not matched to a gene: 10. The germline V gene has CDR1 DFQATT and CDR2 SNEGSKA (reference sequence). The CDR3 DNA sequence: TGCAGTGCTAGAGATCAAGCGGGGGGGCCTAGTCATGAGCAGTTCTTC. As protein: CSARDQAGGPSHEQFF.

This chain connects TRBV29-1 to TRBJ1-5, with D maybe TRBD1 (5 bases). Germline assignment: CDR1 SQVTM and CDR2 ANQGSEA. V lost 4 bases to trimming and J lost 0 bases, with 16 bases between them. The CDR3 loop spans 16 amino acids. This CDR3 reads CSVGERGIGSNQPQHF. As DNA, the CDR3 is TGCAGCGTTGGAGAAAGGGGAATTGGTAGCAATCAGCCCCAGCATTTT.

This chain links TRBV5-1 with TRBJ1-1, with a tentative D call TRBD1 (6 bases). This CDR3 comprises 14 residues. The germline V gene has CDR1 SGHRS and CDR2 YFSETQ. V was pared by 0 bases and J by 3 bases, with 9 bases between. The CDR3 protein is CASSLARGDTEAFF. CDR3 nucleotides: TGCGCCAGCAGCTTGGCCAGGGGAGACACTGAAGCTTTCTTT.

This clonotype was seen a handful of times. The rearrangement uses TRBV27 and TRBJ1-6; D is possibly TRBD1 (5 bases). The CDR3 sequence is 15 residues long. CDR1 is MNHEY, CDR2 SMNVEV, per germline (reference sequence). V lost 4 bases, J lost 14 bases, and 21 bases lay in between. CDR3 loop: CASSSRMPGLDSLHF. The DNA for the CDR3 is TGTGCCAGCAGTTCCCGCATGCCGGGGCTTGATTCCCTCCACTTT.

The sample holds a few counts of this clonotype. The chain carries TRBV20-1 and TRBJ2-5, with D perhaps TRBD2 (5 bases). This CDR3 region has 14 residues. The germline V gene encodes CDR1 DFQATT and CDR2 SNEGSKA (reference sequence). V lost 6 bases and J 3 bases, leaving 17 bases between the germline ends. The CDR3 nucleotides are TGCAGTGCCACCGTTGGGTCGGGAAAAGAGACCCAGTACTTC. This gives the protein CSATVGSGKETQYF.

This chain joins TRBV5-1 and TRBJ2-5, with 7 bases identical to TRBD2. The CDR3 has 17 residues. Germline-derived CDR1 and CDR2 are SGHRS and YFSETQ. V trimming: 0 bases; J trimming: 4 bases; junction bases outside the gene matches: 12. In DNA, the CDR3 is TGCGCCAGCAGCTTGGGAGCGGGGATCCACTCCAGAGAGACCCAGTACTTC. As protein: CASSLGAGIHSRETQYF.

The genes are TRBV13 and TRBJ2-7, with 8 bases lining up with TRBD2. The J segment lost 1 base and the V segment lost 5 bases, leaving 13 bases of the junction unmatched. This CDR3 is built from 17 residues. Per the germline V gene, CDR1 is PRHDT and CDR2 is FYEKMQ (reference sequence). The CDR3, as DNA: TGTGCCAGCAGCCCCACCGGAGCGCGGGGGGTTTCCTACGAGCAGTACTTC. This translates into CASSPTGARGVSYEQYF.

This clonotype was recorded a few times. The V and J genes are TRBV20-1 and TRBJ1-5; a weak D match, TRBD1 (5 bases). Trimming removed 5 bases at V and 7 bases at J, with 15 bases between. Germline V gives CDR1 DFQATT, CDR2 SNEGSKA (reference sequence). This CDR3 spans 13 amino acids. CDR3 bases: TGCAGTGCTCGTCCGGGACGCTTACAGCCCCAGCATTTT. Encoded protein: CSARPGRLQPQHF.

The CDR3 nucleotides are TGCGCCAGCAGCCAAGGGAGTGGGGACGGGGAGACCCAGTACTTC. This codes for CASSQGSGDGETQYF. The genes are TRBV4-3 and TRBJ2-5; D is perhaps TRBD1 or TRBD2 (5 bases each). Germline loops: CDR1 LGHNA, CDR2 YSLEER. Trimming left V 1 base short and J 5 bases short, with 14 bases between. This CDR3 has 15 residues.

This clonotype has a handful of counts. The CDR3 loop is CASSLGDRQYF. In nucleotides, the CDR3 is TGTGCCAGCAGCCTAGGGGACCGGCAGTACTTC. V gene TRBV3-1 combines with J gene TRBJ2-7; tentatively, D is TRBD1 or TRBD2 (5 bases each). Germline V gene sequence: CDR1 LGHDT, CDR2 YNNKEL (reference sequence). The CDR3 totals 11 residues. V was shortened by 4 bases and J by 9 bases, with 10 bases between the two germline ends.

This sequence joins TRBV2 and TRBJ2-3; 8 bases line up with TRBD1. With V trimmed by 5 bases and J by 5 bases, 6 bases remained unmatched. This CDR3 contains 14 residues. Per the germline V gene, CDR1 is SNHLY and CDR2 is FYNNEI. CDR3 residues: CASSWQGAGDTQYF. CDR3 sequence (DNA): TGTGCCAGCAGTTGGCAGGGGGCCGGAGATACGCAGTATTTT. Using reference TRBV2 and TRBJ2-3 for the parts outside the CDR3, the full variable domain is EPEVTQTPSHQVTQMGQEVILRCVPISNHLYFYWYRQILGQKVEFLVSFYNNEISEKSEIFDDQFSVERPDGSNFTLKIRSTKLEDSAMYFCASSWQGAGDTQYFGPGTRLTVL.

The gene calls are TRBV5-1 and TRBJ2-5; 12 bases fit TRBD2. Trimming at V came to 4 bases and at J to 2 bases, leaving 6 bases not matched to a gene. Germline assignment: CDR1 SGHRS and CDR2 YFSETQ. This CDR3 is built from 16 residues. CDR3 residues: CASSGTSGGRQETQYF. CDR3 nucleotides: TGCGCCAGCAGCGGAACTAGCGGGGGGAGACAAGAGACCCAGTACTTC.

This rearrangement joins TRBV7-8 to TRBJ2-7; TRBD1 aligns across 7 bases. Trimming removed 5 bases from V and 6 bases from J; junction bases left unmatched: 13. The germline V gene has CDR1 SGHVS and CDR2 FQNEAQ. The CDR3 contains 15 residues. This chain's CDR3 is CASSRGGAGFGEQYF. CDR3 nucleotides: TGTGCCAGCAGCCGAGGGGGCGCTGGTTTCGGCGAGCAGTACTTC.

The chain couples TRBV11-2 to TRBJ2-1, with 13 bases lining up with TRBD2. Per germline, CDR1 SGHAT and CDR2 FQNNGV. The CDR3 is 17 amino acids. J lost 3 bases, V lost 6 bases, and 8 bases had no gene match. The CDR3 DNA sequence: TGTGCCAGCAGTCCAGGGACTAGCGGGGACTTCTACAATGAGCAGTTCTTC. This encodes CASSPGTSGDFYNEQFF.

This clonotype was seen once. The rearrangement links TRBV7-2 to TRBJ1-4, with 9 bases matching TRBD1. The CDR3 contains 17 residues. V was pared by 0 bases and J by 3 bases, with 5 bases of the junction left unmatched. Per the germline V gene, CDR1 is SGHTA and CDR2 is FQGNSA. CDR3 sequence reads: CASSLALGQGANEKLFF. As DNA, the CDR3 is TGTGCCAGCAGCTTAGCGCTGGGACAGGGAGCTAATGAAAAACTGTTTTTT.

The rearrangement uses TRBV15 and TRBJ1-4; D uncertain. Germline loops: CDR1 LNHNV, CDR2 YYDKDF (reference sequence). Trimming took 5 bases from V and 8 from J, leaving 18 bases between them. The CDR3 loop spans 15 amino acids. The CDR3: CATSRRRDTREKLFF. In DNA, the CDR3 is TGTGCCACCAGCCGGCGGAGGGATACGCGCGAAAAACTGTTTTTT.

The V call is TRBV29-1, the J call TRBJ2-5, with TRBD1 matching 9 bases. The J call is uncertain, as TRBJ2-1 better fits the DNA end. Germline lookup yields CDR1 SQVTM and CDR2 ANQGSEA. CDR3 length: 14 residues. The CDR3 protein is CSAIDRGTYETQFF. CDR3 DNA sequence: TGCAGCGCCATTGACAGGGGGACCTATGAGACCCAGTTCTTC.

This clonotype was counted between two and nine times. The chain couples TRBV12-3 or TRBV12-4 to TRBJ2-6; D is unresolved. The CDR3 totals 15 residues. V lost 6 bases and J lost 0, with 9 bases in between. The CDR3 is CASRLSTSGANVLTF. Here the CDR3 DNA reads TGTGCCAGCAGACTATCTACCTCTGGGGCCAACGTCCTGACTTTC.

This chain joins TRBV7-6 and TRBJ2-7; D call uncertain. Germline assignment: CDR1 SGHVS and CDR2 FNYEAQ. The V end lost 5 bases, the J end lost 1 base, and 12 bases lay between the germline ends. The CDR3 length is 14 residues. The CDR3 coding sequence is TGTGCCAGCAGCGCGTATATGGATTCCTACGAGCAGTACTTC. Encoded protein: CASSAYMDSYEQYF. Variable domain in full (rest from reference TRBV7-6 and TRBJ2-7): GAGVSQSPRYKVTKRGQDVALRCDPISGHVSLYWYRQALGQGPEFLTYFNYEAQQDKSGLPNDRFSAERPEGSISTLTIQRTEQRDSAMYRCASSAYMDSYEQYFGPGTRLTVT.

Details on this clonotype: At one end, the junction sequence differs from germline, possibly due to a read error. The chain joins TRBV13 to TRBJ2-5, with D maybe TRBD2 (6 bases). The J call may be in error: the DNA end matches TRBJ2-7 better. The CDR3 length is 12 residues. The V gene's germline CDR1 is PRHDT and CDR2 FYEKMQ (reference sequence). DNA of the CDR3: TGTGCCAGCAACTTAGGGAGGCACGAGCAGTACTTC. This codes for CASNLGRHEQYF.

The CDR3 is CATSKRGTDTQYF. CDR3 in DNA: TGTGCCACCAGCAAGAGAGGGACAGATACGCAGTATTTT. The J gene is TRBJ2-3, the V gene TRBV15; tentatively, D is TRBD2 (5 bases). The germline V gene encodes CDR1 LNHNV and CDR2 YYDKDF (reference sequence). The CDR3 consists of 13 residues. V dropped 4 bases and J dropped 3 bases, with 8 bases sitting between them.

The chain employs TRBV3-1 and TRBJ1-4; 7 nucleotides align to TRBD1. Germline loops: CDR1 LGHDT, CDR2 YNNKEL (reference sequence). V was pared by 3 bases and J by 1 base, with 2 bases of the junction left unmatched. The CDR3 covers 15 residues. The CDR3 DNA reads as TGTGCCAGCAGCCATCCAGGGGGAACTAATGAAAAACTGTTTTTT. Residues: CASSHPGGTNEKLFF.

This clonotype was recorded a few times. The chain carries TRBV4-2 and TRBJ1-2; D ambiguous. With 0 bases removed from V and 8 bases from J, the gap between germline ends came to 13 bases. Germline V CDR1 and CDR2: LGHNA, YNFKEQ. The CDR3 runs to 14 residues. CDR3 DNA sequence: TGTGCCAGCAGCCAAGACAAAGGGATGAGGGGCTACACCTTC. Translated: CASSQDKGMRGYTF.

This chain joins TRBV6-6 and TRBJ2-5; TRBD2 matches at 8 bases. V lost 1 base to trimming and J lost 0 bases; unmatched junction nucleotides: 1. The CDR3 runs to 15 residues. CDR1 is MNHNY and CDR2 is SVGAGI in the germline V gene (reference sequence). The CDR3 coding sequence is TGTGCCAGCAGTTACTGGCGGGGGGACCAAGAGACCCAGTACTTC. Translated: CASSYWRGDQETQYF.

CDR3 sequence reads: CASSLLGREGDRGGGYTF. The CDR3 bases are TGTGCCAGCAGCTTACTAGGGCGTGAGGGGGACAGGGGAGGCGGCTACACCTTC. The chain uses TRBV7-2 and TRBJ1-2; 10 bases are a match to TRBD1. V lost 2 bases, J lost 8 bases, and 17 bases stayed unmatched. The CDR3 has 18 amino acids. Germline CDR1 SGHTA, CDR2 FQGNSA.